The entry below gives a single T cell receptor beta chain sequence along with its context. This entry is derived from a study of blood T cell repertoires in COVID-19. In the study overall: Collection of acute and convalescent COVID-19 samples took place in the United States, Italy and Spain. PBMCs, B-cell-depleted T cells, or T cells provided the cDNA or gDNA that made up the material.

In the authors' methods: Amplification from reference gene primers served as the basis for estimated nucleated cell counts. Libraries were prepared by immunoSEQ multiplex PCR; TCRdb keeps only in-frame clonotypes and omits some of them. The V and J calls and clone size are taken from that table; D and trimming were inferred from the DNA. Counted here are around 290,000 clones, approximately 89% occurring once; the ten biggest clones make up approximately 2.1%. V lost 6 bases and J lost 4, with 12 bases in between. The CDR3 is 13 amino acids. Germline V gene lookup returns CDR1 LNHDA and CDR2 SQIVND (reference sequence).

The sample consisted of peripheral blood. The clonotype originates from a woman aged 25 to 39 with COVID-19, enrolled during active disease. This sequence joins TRBV19 and TRBJ1-2, with D possibly TRBD1 on 6 matching bases. The CDR3 here is CASSPGQSYGYTF. CDR3 DNA sequence: TGTGCCAGTAGCCCCGGACAGAGCTATGGCTACACCTTC.